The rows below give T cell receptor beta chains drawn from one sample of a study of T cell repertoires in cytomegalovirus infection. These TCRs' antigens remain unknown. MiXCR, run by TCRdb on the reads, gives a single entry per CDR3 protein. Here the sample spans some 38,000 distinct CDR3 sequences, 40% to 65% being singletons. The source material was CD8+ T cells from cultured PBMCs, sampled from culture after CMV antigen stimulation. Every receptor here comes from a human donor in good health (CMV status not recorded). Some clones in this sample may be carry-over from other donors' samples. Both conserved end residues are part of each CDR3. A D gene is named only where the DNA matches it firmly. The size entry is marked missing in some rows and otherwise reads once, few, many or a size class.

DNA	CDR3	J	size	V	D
TGTGCCAGCAGGGTTGAACAGGGGGCCCACAATGAGCAGTTCTTC	CASRVEQGAHNEQFF	TRBJ2-1	-	TRBV28	TRBD1
TGCGCCAGCAGCTTAGACTATAGCAATCAGCCCCAGCATTTT	CASSLDYSNQPQHF	TRBJ1-5	-	TRBV5-1	-
TGTGCCAGCAGCGCCCCGGATAGCGGGGGCGGGAGGGATGAGCAGTTCTTC	CASSAPDSGGGRDEQFF	TRBJ2-1	many	TRBV7-9	TRBD2
TGTGCCAGCAGCGCCACCCGTACAGGGGGTAATGAAAAACTGTTTTTT	CASSATRTGGNEKLFF	TRBJ1-4	many	TRBV7-8	TRBD1
TGTGCCAGACAGGGGATCTATGGCTACACCTTC	CARQGIYGYTF	TRBJ1-2	-	TRBV2	TRBD1
TGCAGTGCTAGTTCCCTAGCGGAACAAGAGACCCAGTACTTC	CSASSLAEQETQYF	TRBJ2-5	-	TRBV20-1	TRBD2
TGTGCCAGCAGCCCCCACACTCCTGGAAAAACTGAAGCTTTCTTT	CASSPHTPGKTEAFF	TRBJ1-1	few	TRBV7-6	-
TGTGCCAGCAGTTTCGCTCCATTTAAGGCTTTCTTT	CASSFAPFKAFF	TRBJ1-1	few	TRBV28	-
TGTGCCAGTAGTACCCGACTAGCCGCCACGGGGCCACAATTGAATGAGCAGTTCTTC	CASSTRLAATGPQLNEQFF	TRBJ2-1	-	TRBV19	TRBD2
TGCGCCAGCAGGGCGGCAAACACTGAAGCTTTCTTT	CASRAANTEAFF	TRBJ1-1	few	TRBV4-1	-
TGTGCCAGCAGTTCAGGGACAGATAGCAATCAGCCCCAGCATTTT	CASSSGTDSNQPQHF	TRBJ1-5	-	TRBV27	TRBD1
TGTGCCAGCAGCTTCCTAGCGGGGGGTGTGAATGAGCAGTTCTTC	CASSFLAGGVNEQFF	TRBJ2-1	-	TRBV7-2	TRBD2
TGTGCCAGCAGAGACAGGTTTGGAGGCTACACCTTC	CASRDRFGGYTF	TRBJ1-2	-	TRBV4-2	-
TGTGCCAGTAGTATAGAGCTAGCGGTAGGGGACGAGCAGTACTTC	CASSIELAVGDEQYF	TRBJ2-7	-	TRBV19	TRBD2
TGTGCCAGCAGCTTTCGTGGGACAGAGAACACTGAAGCTTTCTTT	CASSFRGTENTEAFF	TRBJ1-1	-	TRBV7-2	TRBD1
TGCGCCAGCAGCCAAGGCACCGGGACTGAAGCTTTCTTT	CASSQGTGTEAFF	TRBJ1-1	-	TRBV4-1	-
TGTGCCAGCAGTCTACGGGTCACCGGGGAGCTGTTTTTT	CASSLRVTGELFF	TRBJ2-2	-	TRBV27	-
TGTGCCAGCAGTTTTGGGGGGCCTGGAAACACCATATATTTT	CASSFGGPGNTIYF	TRBJ1-3	-	TRBV27	-
TGTGCCAGCATTAGGGGTGACGTCCGAAATGAGCAGTTCTTC	CASIRGDVRNEQFF	TRBJ2-1	-	TRBV6-1	-
TGTGCCAGCAGCTTAAGGGGGAACACAGGAGACACTGAAGCTTTCTTT	CASSLRGNTGDTEAFF	TRBJ1-1	-	TRBV11-1	-
TGCAGTGCGCCGGGACAGGGGCAAGGAAACACCATATATTTT	CSAPGQGQGNTIYF	TRBJ1-3	-	TRBV20-1	TRBD1
TGTGCCACCAGTGATTACCCCGGAAGGGGGCTGACAGATACGCAGTATTTT	CATSDYPGRGLTDTQYF	TRBJ2-3	-	TRBV24-1	TRBD1
TGTGCCAGCAGTCCGCTCAGGGACGGGACCTACGAGCAGTACTTC	CASSPLRDGTYEQYF	TRBJ2-7	-	TRBV2	-
TGTGCCAGCAGCTTAGGCCCCAGTTCGGGGTACTACAATGAGCAGTTCTTC	CASSLGPSSGYYNEQFF	TRBJ2-1	many	TRBV11-2	-
TGTGCCAGCAGTTCGGGACAGTTGCAAATGGGCTACACCTTC	CASSSGQLQMGYTF	TRBJ1-2	-	TRBV27	TRBD1
TGTGCCAGCAGTTACCCAGACCTACAGGGTAACACCGGGGAGCTGTTTTTT	CASSYPDLQGNTGELFF	TRBJ2-2	few	TRBV6-2/TRBV6-3	-
TGTGCCAGCAGTGATGTAGGACTAGCGGGAGGGTGGTCCTACAATGAGCAGTTCTTC	CASSDVGLAGGWSYNEQFF	TRBJ2-1	few	TRBV2	TRBD2
TGTGCCAGCAGTTTGAGAGGGAGGGTACCGTTGAACACTGAAGCTTTCTTT	CASSLRGRVPLNTEAFF	TRBJ1-1	-	TRBV12-3/TRBV12-4	-
TGTGCCAGCACTATGGGGGGAGCAGGGGCCCGATCTAACTATGGCTACACCTTC	CASTMGGAGARSNYGYTF	TRBJ1-2	-	TRBV6-5	-
TGTGCCAGCAGCTCCCCCTCAAAAGGGGATGGGGTTGACGAGCAGTACTTC	CASSSPSKGDGVDEQYF	TRBJ2-7	-	TRBV7-9	-
TGTGCCAGCAGTTGGCTCGACCCGGACAGGGCGGACTATGGCTACACCTTC	CASSWLDPDRADYGYTF	TRBJ1-2	-	TRBV2	TRBD1
TGTGCCAGCAGTGAAGCATACAGGAACACTGAAGCTTTCTTT	CASSEAYRNTEAFF	TRBJ1-1	-	TRBV2	-
TGTGCCAGCAGCCCCAGGGGCCTTTACAATGAGCAGTTCTTC	CASSPRGLYNEQFF	TRBJ2-1	many	TRBV7-2	-
TGTGCCAGCAGTTTTCAGGGGCTCGGCGAGCAGTACTTC	CASSFQGLGEQYF	TRBJ2-7	-	TRBV27	-
TGTGCCAGCAGCCGAGCGGATCAGCCCCAGCATTTT	CASSRADQPQHF	TRBJ1-5	-	TRBV7-9	-
TGTGCCAGCAGCCCAGGCAGGGCCCTATATGGCTACACCTTC	CASSPGRALYGYTF	TRBJ1-2	-	TRBV7-8	-
TGTGCCAGCAGGCGGAAGCGGGAAGTGGGTACAGATACGCAGTATTTT	CASRRKREVGTDTQYF	TRBJ2-3	-	TRBV27	TRBD2
TGCGCCAGCAGCCAACTCACGGGGCCAAGCGAAGGCTACACCTTC	CASSQLTGPSEGYTF	TRBJ1-2	-	TRBV4-1	-
TGTGCCAGCAGCGACAAACTAGCCAAAAACATTCAGTACTTC	CASSDKLAKNIQYF	TRBJ2-4	few	TRBV7-9	-
TGTGCCAGCAGCCAAGGACCCGGGGGGCTTCGGGGCTACACCTTC	CASSQGPGGLRGYTF	TRBJ1-2	many	TRBV3-1	-
TGTGCCAGCAGCCAATCAGGGTCTAGAGAGCAGTTCTTC	CASSQSGSREQFF	TRBJ2-1	-	TRBV3-1	-
TGTGCCAGCAGCTTATTATCTGCAGGGAGAGGGAACGAGCAGTACTTC	CASSLLSAGRGNEQYF	TRBJ2-7	-	TRBV7-8	-
TGTGCCACCAGCAGTAGGGCATCTACTCCCTACGAGCAGTACTTC	CATSSRASTPYEQYF	TRBJ2-7	-	TRBV15	-
TGTGCCAGCAGTTATGGCGGTGACGCTAGCGGGAGTGCTGAGCAGTTCTTC	CASSYGGDASGSAEQFF	TRBJ2-1	-	TRBV6-2/TRBV6-3	TRBD2
TGTGCCAGCAGCTTAGGGACAACGAACACTGAAGCTTTCTTT	CASSLGTTNTEAFF	TRBJ1-1	-	TRBV7-9	-
TGTGCCAGCAGCTTAAAAGGGAGGCCGTTCTTC	CASSLKGRPFF	TRBJ2-1	few	TRBV7-3	-
TGCGCCAGCAGCCAAGGAGAGACTAGCGGCACCGGGGAGCTGTTTTTT	CASSQGETSGTGELFF	TRBJ2-2	-	TRBV4-1	TRBD2
TGTGCCTGCAGCTTAAGACAGTTGGTTACCACCGGGGAGCTGTTTTTT	CACSLRQLVTTGELFF	TRBJ2-2	-	TRBV7-6	-
TGTGCCAGCAGCTTAGGGCTCCCGGGACGGGTTTTTTACGAGCAGTACTTC	CASSLGLPGRVFYEQYF	TRBJ2-7	few	TRBV7-6	-
TGTGCCAGCAGCCTTCCTGACGGTACCTCTGGGGCCAACGTCCTGACTTTC	CASSLPDGTSGANVLTF	TRBJ2-6	-	TRBV7-8	-
TGTGCCAGCAGCCCAAGGTCGGGAGTATTGAACACTGAAGCTTTCTTT	CASSPRSGVLNTEAFF	TRBJ1-1	few	TRBV7-9	-
TGTGCCAGTAGTATCACACCAGTCAGAAACCACTATGGCTACACCTTC	CASSITPVRNHYGYTF	TRBJ1-2	-	TRBV19	-
TGTGCCAGCAGCTTAGCGTATAAACGGGACACTGAAGCTTTCTTT	CASSLAYKRDTEAFF	TRBJ1-1	-	TRBV7-8	-
TGTGCCATCAGTGAGTTGATGACGGATACGCAGTATTTT	CAISELMTDTQYF	TRBJ2-3	few	TRBV10-3	-
TGTGCCAGCAGTTTATTAGATAGCTTGAGGAATGAGCAGTTCTTC	CASSLLDSLRNEQFF	TRBJ2-1	-	TRBV28	-
TGTGCCAGCAGCTTGGGTGGGGGCTGGGCCAACGTCCTGACTTTC	CASSLGGGWANVLTF	TRBJ2-6	-	TRBV5-4	-
TGCAGCGTTGTTATCGGAGTTTACGAGCAGTACTTC	CSVVIGVYEQYF	TRBJ2-7	-	TRBV29-1	-
TGTGCCAGCAGCTTAGACTTGCGACAGGGGAGTAACTATGGCTACACCTTC	CASSLDLRQGSNYGYTF	TRBJ1-2	-	TRBV7-2	TRBD1
TGTGCCAGTACGCTCGGTCGAGCGAAGATTGATTACAATGAGCAGTTCTTC	CASTLGRAKIDYNEQFF	TRBJ2-1	-	TRBV19	-
TGTGCCAGCAGCCCCACCTTTCAGAGCAATCAGCCCCAGCATTTT	CASSPTFQSNQPQHF	TRBJ1-5	-	TRBV6-5	-